One sample yielded the 17 T cell receptor beta chains listed below, sequenced in a study of T cell repertoires in cytomegalovirus infection. TCRdb analysed the reads with MiXCR anew, one entry per CDR3 protein. The sample has 200,000 to 300,000 distinct CDR3 sequences; roughly 13% are singletons. The specimen was PBMCs. These receptors originate from a human donor in good health (CMV status not recorded). Some clones in this sample may be carry-over from other donors' samples.

This clonotype came up a few times. The rearrangement links TRBV12-3 or TRBV12-4 to TRBJ1-1; TRBD1 matches at 10 bases. The CDR3 sequence is 15 residues long. Trimming cost V 6 bases and J 1 base; bases outside gene matches: 5. CDR3 residues: CASRHRTGGNTEAFF. In DNA, the CDR3 is TGTGCCAGCAGACACCGGACAGGGGGGAACACTGAAGCTTTCTTT.

J is TRBJ1-1 and V is TRBV29-1; 9 bases align to TRBD1. The J segment lost 7 bases and the V segment lost 7 bases, leaving 10 bases of the junction unmatched. Per germline, CDR1 SQVTM and CDR2 ANQGSEA. The CDR3 spans 13 residues. In DNA, the CDR3 is TGCAGCGAGAAGACCGGGACAGGGCGTGAAGCTTTCTTT. The encoded protein is CSEKTGTGREAFF.

This clonotype was observed many times. The chain combines TRBV12-3 or TRBV12-4 with TRBJ1-1, with D possibly TRBD1 on 5 matching bases. V lost 6 bases and J lost 1, with 15 bases in between. The length of the CDR3 is 15 residues. The CDR3 sequence is CASRAHLQANTEAFF. The CDR3 nucleotides read TGTGCCAGCAGGGCCCATTTACAGGCGAACACTGAAGCTTTCTTT.

The chain is built from TRBV7-2 and TRBJ1-1, with D perhaps TRBD1 (6 bases). Between the trimmed V and J ends, which lost 0 bases and 5 bases, there was a span of 13 bases. The germline V gene encodes CDR1 SGHTA and CDR2 FQGNSA. CDR3 length equals 15 residues. This CDR3 reads CASSLALRGRTEAFF. As DNA, the CDR3 is TGTGCCAGCAGCTTAGCGCTGAGGGGGAGGACTGAAGCTTTCTTT. Full variable domain (remainder filled in from reference TRBV7-2 and TRBJ1-1): GAGVSQSPSNKVTEKGKDVELRCDPISGHTALYWYRQSLGQGLEFLIYFQGNSAPDKSGLPSDRFSAERTGGSVSTLTIQRTQQEDSAVYLCASSLALRGRTEAFFGQGTRLTVV.

This clonotype was observed many times. This rearrangement joins TRBV4-1 to TRBJ2-7; 9 positions match TRBD1. The CDR3 contains 17 residues. Trimming removed 3 bases from V and 3 bases from J; junction bases left unmatched: 12. Germline CDR1 and CDR2: MGHRA and YSYEKL. Here the CDR3 DNA reads TGCGCCAGCAGCCATACAACCCCCGGGACAGGGTACTACGAGCAGTACTTC. This sequence encodes CASSHTTPGTGYYEQYF.

The rearrangement joins TRBV15 to TRBJ1-1; D ambiguous. V lost 0 bases, J lost 1 base, and 9 bases lay in between. This CDR3 is built from 15 residues. The germline V gene has CDR1 LNHNV and CDR2 YYDKDF (reference sequence). The CDR3 DNA is TGTGCCACCAGCAGAGATTCCCAGGAGAACACTGAAGCTTTCTTT. It yields the protein CATSRDSQENTEAFF.

The CDR3 protein is CASSLEAGVREQYF. In nucleotides, the CDR3 is TGCGCCAGCAGCTTGGAGGCAGGGGTGCGAGAGCAGTACTTC. This chain uses TRBV5-1 with TRBJ2-7, with D perhaps matching TRBD1 (6 bases). CDR3 size: 14 residues. The germline V gene encodes CDR1 SGHRS and CDR2 YFSETQ. Trimming stripped 0 bases from V and 7 bases from J, with 14 bases between.

This clonotype was seen at least ten times. The V gene is TRBV7-9, the J gene TRBJ2-3; D perhaps matches TRBD2 (5 bases). CDR1 SEHNR and CDR2 FQNEAQ come from the germline V gene (reference sequence). V lost 8 bases to trimming and J lost 2 bases, with 11 bases between them. The CDR3 is made up of 13 amino acids. The CDR3 region has the DNA TGTGCCAGCTTCTCCGGGATCACAGATACGCAGTATTTT. It yields the protein CASFSGITDTQYF.

This clonotype was recorded at least ten times. This sequence joins TRBV7-2 and TRBJ1-3; D might be TRBD1 (6 bases). The germline gives CDR1 SGHTA, CDR2 FQGNSA. CDR3 size: 19 residues. Trimming removed 1 base at V and 2 bases at J, with 21 bases between. The CDR3 nucleotides are TGTGCCAGCAGCTTAGACACCCGGGTGGCAGGGGCTCCTGGAAACACCATATATTTT. The encoded protein is CASSLDTRVAGAPGNTIYF.

The rearrangement links TRBV6-1 to TRBJ1-1; D call uncertain. The CDR3 is made up of 16 amino acids. V dropped 2 bases and J dropped 0 bases, with 13 bases sitting between them. Germline lookup yields CDR1 MNHNS and CDR2 SASEGT. CDR3 sequence reads: CASSENGSPMNTEAFF. Written as DNA, the CDR3 is TGTGCCAGCAGTGAAAACGGGTCCCCGATGAACACTGAAGCTTTCTTT.

The table lists this clonotype with many counts. The V call is TRBV7-2, the J call TRBJ2-2; maybe TRBD1 (6 bases). Trimming stripped 3 bases from V and 7 bases from J, with 15 bases between. The CDR3 contains 15 residues. Germline V lookup: CDR1 SGHTA, CDR2 FQGNSA. The CDR3 spells CASSFTGTGIGELFF. CDR3 sequence (DNA): TGTGCCAGCAGCTTCACCGGAACAGGGATCGGGGAGCTGTTTTTT. Variable domain in full (rest from reference TRBV7-2 and TRBJ2-2): GAGVSQSPSNKVTEKGKDVELRCDPISGHTALYWYRQSLGQGLEFLIYFQGNSAPDKSGLPSDRFSAERTGGSVSTLTIQRTQQEDSAVYLCASSFTGTGIGELFFGEGSRLTVL.

This chain links TRBV19 with TRBJ1-2; TRBD1 matches at 11 bases. Trimming removed 7 bases from V and 3 bases from J; junction bases left unmatched: 4. This CDR3 spans 14 amino acids. The germline V gene has CDR1 LNHDA and CDR2 SQIVND (reference sequence). CDR3 residues: CASKGGQGDYGYTF. CDR3 in DNA: TGTGCCAGTAAAGGGGGACAGGGGGACTATGGCTACACCTTC.

This clonotype came up many times. J is TRBJ2-7 and V is TRBV2, with 9 bases lining up with TRBD2. The CDR3 runs to 13 residues. The V segment lost 7 bases and the J segment 2 bases; nucleotides outside the gene matches: 3. The germline V gene has CDR1 SNHLY and CDR2 FYNNEI. CDR3 bases: TGTGCCAGCAATCTAGCGGGACCCTACGAGCAGTACTTC. Protein: CASNLAGPYEQYF.

Notes on this clonotype: A clone one base away is much larger, so this may be a read error. The chain uses TRBV28 and TRBJ2-1; 8 bases are a match to TRBD2. The germline gives CDR1 MDHEN, CDR2 SYDVKM. J gave up 0 bases and V 6 bases, and 4 bases lay outside the gene matches. The CDR3 runs 15 residues. The chain's CDR3 is CASSTGTSSYNEQFF. The CDR3 nucleotides are TGTGCCAGCAGCACCGGGACTAGCTCCTACAATGAGCAGTTCTTC. Full variable domain (missing parts from reference TRBV28 and TRBJ2-1): DVKVTQSSRYLVKRTGEKVFLECVQDMDHENMFWYRQDPGLGLRLIYFSYDVKMKEKGDIPEGYSVSREKKERFSLILESASTNQTSMYLCASSTGTSSYNEQFFGPGTRLTVL.

This clonotype was detected many times. The chain couples TRBV7-2 to TRBJ2-3; 10 bases are a match to TRBD2. The germline gives CDR1 SGHTA, CDR2 FQGNSA. The CDR3 sequence is 17 residues long. V was clipped by 5 bases and J by 0 bases; unmatched bases: 8. Here the CDR3 DNA reads TGTGCCAGCAGCGGCATCTCTAGCGGGGGCAGCACAGATACGCAGTATTTT. Its translation: CASSGISSGGSTDTQYF.

The DNA of the CDR3 is TGTGCCAGCCGAATAACAGGGTTACCCAGTCAGCCCCAGCATTTT. Translating gives CASRITGLPSQPQHF. The chain recombines TRBV6-6 with TRBJ1-5, with D possibly TRBD1 on 6 matching bases. The germline V gene has CDR1 MNHNY and CDR2 SVGAGI (reference sequence). This CDR3 has 15 residues. V lost 8 bases to trimming and J lost 6 bases, with 20 bases between them.

This clonotype was seen repeatedly, ten times or more. V usage is TRBV7-2 and J usage is TRBJ2-2, with 7 bases lining up with TRBD2. This CDR3 comprises 16 residues. Germline CDR1 SGHTA, CDR2 FQGNSA. The J segment lost 3 bases and the V segment lost 4 bases, leaving 8 bases of the junction unmatched. In DNA form, the CDR3 reads TGTGCCAGCAGCTACCCCCTGGGACTACACACCGGGGAGCTGTTTTTT. Translation: CASSYPLGLHTGELFF.